One sample yielded the 25 T cell receptor beta chains listed below, sequenced in a study of post-analysis software for immune sequencing data (dated by TCRdb to the mid-2010s). Study-level results and caveats: Significantly higher frequencies in patients than in controls were found for roughly 5 TRBV segments, including TRBV5-6, TRBV5-1 and TRBV20-1.

These receptors' targets are unknown. The library was obtained by PCR. TCRdb names Illumina HiSeq 2500 as the instrument used. To reduce PCR and sequencing biases, unique molecular identifiers were built into the TCR beta cDNA libraries. TCRdb itself trimmed the public reads at Q25 with fastp, ran MiXCR and retained productive beta chains. Every CDR3 protein is listed once, alongside the most common genes and DNA of its rows. In all, the sample holds fewer than 900,000 distinct CDR3 sequences, and under 60% of those were seen once. The ten biggest clones cover 4% to 5% of the sample. Sequencing input: blood. The origin of the receptors is a girl aged 10 to 17 with multiple sclerosis.

The chain carries TRBV7-2 and TRBJ2-1; a possible D gene is TRBD2 (5 bases). With the DNA end fitting TRBJ2-7 better, the J assignment may be wrong. Germline CDR1 is SGHTA and CDR2 is FQGNSA. This CDR3 is 14 amino acids long. CDR3 nucleotides: TGTGCCAGCAGCTTATTGGGGAGCAGGTACGAGCAGTACTTC. Protein product: CASSLLGSRYEQYF.

This clonotype was detected only a few times. V usage is TRBV6-4 and J usage is TRBJ1-5, with D uncertain. The CDR3 has 14 residues. From germline, CDR1 is MRHNA and CDR2 SNTAGT. Between the trimmed V and J ends, which lost 6 bases and 0 bases, there was a span of 9 bases. The CDR3 DNA sequence: TGTGCCAGCAGAAAACAGAATAGCAATCAGCCCCAGCATTTT. It encodes CASRKQNSNQPQHF.

On this clonotype: One junction end disagrees with the germline gene, perhaps due to a read error. The chain has TRBV29-1 and TRBJ2-5; D is uncertain. Germline CDR1 SQVTM, CDR2 ANQGSEA. The CDR3 has 12 residues. For the CDR3, the DNA is TGCAGCGGTGAAGACCCCGTCCCACCCCAGTACTTC. Protein product: CSGEDPVPPQYF.

J is TRBJ2-5 and V is TRBV12-3 or TRBV12-4; 8 bases are a match to TRBD1. With V trimmed by 3 bases and J by 5 bases, 8 bases remained unmatched. The length of the CDR3 is 15 residues. CDR3 DNA sequence: TGTGCCAGCAGTTTCCCCTCAGGGGGCGCGGAGACCCAGTACTTC. This codes for CASSFPSGGAETQYF.

The chain recombines TRBV7-2 with TRBJ2-1, with a tentative D call TRBD1 (5 bases). The CDR3 spans 15 residues. V was pared by 5 bases and J by 1 base, with 12 bases between. Looked up from germline, CDR1 is SGHTA and CDR2 is FQGNSA. The CDR3 is CASSIRGGSYNEQFF. Here the CDR3 DNA reads TGTGCCAGCAGCATTAGGGGTGGTTCCTACAATGAGCAGTTCTTC.

The chain recombines TRBV28 with TRBJ2-5, with D hard to call. The CDR3 spans 13 residues. Germline CDR1 is MDHEN and CDR2 is SYDVKM. V was shortened by 4 bases and J by 5 bases, with 11 bases between the two germline ends. In DNA, the CDR3 is TGTGCCAGCAGTTCCGGGCCCGGCGAGACCCAGTACTTC. The encoded protein is CASSSGPGETQYF.

CDR3 sequence: CASSPRLMGEGEQFF. The CDR3 bases are TGTGCCAGCAGCCCCCGACTGATGGGAGAAGGTGAGCAGTTCTTC. The chain has TRBV7-9 and TRBJ2-1, with D perhaps TRBD2 (5 bases). Germline CDR1 is SEHNR and CDR2 is FQNEAQ (reference sequence). V gave up 5 bases and J gave up 9 bases, with 20 bases separating them. This CDR3 region has 15 residues.

This clonotype was observed at least ten times. The chain combines TRBV6-5 with TRBJ1-4, with D perhaps TRBD1 (5 bases). CDR1 MNHEY and CDR2 SVGAGI come from the germline V gene. The CDR3 has 14 amino acids. Trimming cost V 6 bases and J 6 bases, with 14 bases left between them. The CDR3 is CASRPPGRDEKLFF. CDR3 nucleotide sequence: TGTGCCAGCAGACCCCCAGGGAGGGATGAAAAACTGTTTTTT.

The chain uses TRBV9 and TRBJ2-5; D remains unclear. CDR1 and CDR2 (germline): SGDLS, YYNGEE. V lost 5 bases to trimming and J lost 5 bases, with 13 bases between them. The CDR3 sequence is 13 residues long. The CDR3 region has the DNA TGTGCCAGCAGGGGCCAAGGAGAGGAGACCCAGTACTTC. Translation gives CASRGQGEETQYF.

This clonotype was counted once. The genes are TRBV5-5 and TRBJ1-6, with 8 nucleotides matching TRBD1. In germline, CDR1 is SGHKS, CDR2 YYEKEE (reference sequence). The trim removed 2 bases at V and 13 bases at J, leaving 8 bases unmatched. This CDR3 is built from 14 residues. The CDR3 loop reads CASSFRGQGGPLHF. CDR3 DNA sequence: TGTGCCAGCAGCTTCCGTGGACAGGGCGGTCCCCTCCACTTT.

This clonotype occurred once. The chain employs TRBV29-1 and TRBJ2-7; 16 positions match TRBD2. The J call may be mistaken, given a closer DNA end match to TRBJ2-5. The CDR3 covers 18 residues. Germline lookup yields CDR1 SQVTM and CDR2 ANQGSEA. The CDR3 sequence is CSVPPAGTSGRAGETQYF. In DNA form, the CDR3 reads TGCAGCGTTCCCCCCGCGGGGACTAGCGGGAGGGCCGGAGAGACCCAGTACTTC.

The chain links TRBV3-1 to TRBJ1-1; 9 nucleotides match TRBD1. The CDR3 loop spans 14 amino acids. The V segment lost 3 bases and the J segment 3 bases; nucleotides outside the gene matches: 2. CDR1 LGHDT and CDR2 YNNKEL come from the germline V gene (reference sequence). As DNA, the CDR3 is TGTGCCAGCAGCCATGGACAGGGGCACACTGAAGCTTTCTTT. Residues: CASSHGQGHTEAFF.

The chain carries TRBV20-1 and TRBJ2-5, with D maybe TRBD2 (5 bases). The last part of the DNA fits TRBJ2-7 better; the J call may be wrong. This CDR3 is built from 14 residues. CDR1 is DFQATT and CDR2 is SNEGSKA in the germline V gene (reference sequence). CDR3 region: CSASTRETPYEQYF. CDR3 nucleotides: TGCAGTGCTAGTACGAGGGAAACCCCCTACGAGCAGTACTTC.

This clonotype turned up a few times. The chain employs TRBV5-6 and TRBJ2-1, with TRBD2 matching 10 bases. The V gene's germline CDR1 is SGHDT and CDR2 YYEEEE. The CDR3 totals 15 residues. The junction had 8 bases not matched to a gene; V was cut back by 4 bases and J by 7 bases. CDR3 residues: CASSRGSSGSNEQFF. Here the CDR3 DNA reads TGTGCCAGCAGCCGGGGGTCTAGCGGGAGTAATGAGCAGTTCTTC.

The chain joins TRBV20-1 to TRBJ1-6, with TRBD1 as a possible D gene (5 bases). V was shortened by 6 bases and J by 7 bases, with 7 bases between the two germline ends. The CDR3 is made up of 11 amino acids. Germline assignment: CDR1 DFQATT and CDR2 SNEGSKA (reference sequence). DNA of the CDR3: TGCAGTGCGTACAGGAATTCACCCCTCCACTTT. This translates into CSAYRNSPLHF.

CDR3 sequence reads: CASSGGLVGYNEQFF. The CDR3 DNA follows: TGTGCCAGCAGCGGGGGACTAGTCGGCTACAATGAGCAGTTCTTC. The chain has TRBV2 and TRBJ2-1; 8 nucleotides match TRBD2. Trimming cost V 6 bases and J 3 bases; bases outside gene matches: 7. This CDR3 has 15 amino acids. Germline V gene data show CDR1 as SNHLY and CDR2 as FYNNEI.

In regard to this clonotype: Lacking the conserved final phenylalanine or tryptophan, this CDR3 likely reflects a read error. This chain joins TRBV11-2 and TRBJ2-5; TRBD2 matches at 11 bases. Germline-derived CDR1 and CDR2 are SGHAT and FQNNGV. The J segment lost 1 base and the V segment lost 4 bases, leaving 5 bases of the junction unmatched. CDR3 length equals 16 residues. The CDR3 spells CASSSLAGGVQETQYC. In DNA, the CDR3 is TGTGCCAGCAGCTCATTAGCGGGAGGGGTCCAAGAGACCCAGTACTGC.

CDR3 sequence reads: CASSVAVPGYTF. DNA of the CDR3: TGTGCCAGCAGTGTGGCGGTCCCTGGCTACACCTTC. The chain couples TRBV2 to TRBJ1-2; D remains unclear. The length of the CDR3 is 12 residues. Trimming took 4 bases from V and 7 from J, leaving 10 bases between them. Germline V gene lookup returns CDR1 SNHLY and CDR2 FYNNEI.

The chain joins TRBV18 to TRBJ2-5, with 7 bases aligning to TRBD2. The CDR3 runs to 15 residues. V lost 1 base and J lost 3; bases outside the gene matches: 5. The germline V gene has CDR1 KGHSH and CDR2 LQKENI. CDR3 in DNA: TGTGCCAGCTCACCACGGGACTACCGGAAAGAGACCCAGTACTTC. Amino acids: CASSPRDYRKETQYF.

This sequence joins TRBV2 and TRBJ2-7; 10 bases fit TRBD2. From germline, CDR1 is SNHLY and CDR2 FYNNEI. V lost 7 bases and J lost 2; bases outside the gene matches: 5. The length of the CDR3 is 14 residues. Written as DNA, the CDR3 is TGTGCCAGCACCCTAGCGGGGGAAACCTACGAGCAGTACTTC. Translation: CASTLAGETYEQYF. The full variable domain, rest sourced from reference TRBV2 and TRBJ2-7, is EPEVTQTPSHQVTQMGQEVILRCVPISNHLYFYWYRQILGQKVEFLVSFYNNEISEKSEIFDDQFSVERPDGSNFTLKIRSTKLEDSAMYFCASTLAGETYEQYFGPGTRLTVT.

This chain joins TRBV28 and TRBJ2-1, with 9 bases lining up with TRBD1. The CDR3 runs 18 residues. CDR1 and CDR2 from the germline V gene are MDHEN and SYDVKM. After removal of 4 bases from V and 4 bases from J, the junction contained 14 bases not matched to a gene. CDR3 coding DNA: TGTGCCAGCAGTTCCCTTCTAGGTGGGACAGGGTTTTACAATGAGCAGTTCTTC. The encoded protein is CASSSLLGGTGFYNEQFF.

This chain uses TRBV6-5 with TRBJ2-7; 10 nucleotides agree with TRBD1. Germline V gives CDR1 MNHEY, CDR2 SVGAGI. Trimming took 5 bases from V and 6 from J; bases not matched to a gene: 7. The CDR3 covers 14 residues. The CDR3 DNA reads TGTGCCAGCAGTCACCGGGACAGGGGCGCCGAGCAGTACTTC. Its protein product is CASSHRDRGAEQYF.

V and J are TRBV9 and TRBJ1-4, with D perhaps matching TRBD1 (6 bases). In germline, CDR1 is SGDLS, CDR2 YYNGEE. This CDR3 comprises 14 residues. Trimming took off 4 bases at V and 7 bases at J, with 14 bases between the two ends. The CDR3 loop is CASSPGQTGEKLFF. The DNA of the CDR3 is TGTGCCAGCAGCCCCGGACAGACCGGTGAAAAACTGTTTTTT.

In this sample, this clonotype turned up once. The gene calls are TRBV29-1 and TRBJ2-7; D gene ambiguous. The V end was cut by 0 bases, the J end by 3 bases, with 15 bases between. The V gene's germline CDR1 is SQVTM and CDR2 ANQGSEA. The CDR3 runs to 15 residues. DNA for the CDR3: TGCAGCGTTGAAGATGACATTTCTCTGCGCTACGAGCAGTACTTC. The encoded protein is CSVEDDISLRYEQYF.

The rearrangement uses TRBV27 and TRBJ2-4; D possibly corresponds to TRBD1 (6 bases). The CDR3 covers 16 residues. Germline V gene lookup returns CDR1 MNHEY and CDR2 SMNVEV (reference sequence). The V end was cut by 5 bases, the J end by 0 bases, with 14 bases between. The CDR3 region is CASSPRRGQAKNIQYF. The CDR3 DNA reads TGTGCCAGCAGTCCGCGCAGGGGTCAAGCCAAAAACATTCAGTACTTC.